The source of this T cell receptor (beta chain) is a study of human T cells and chemical hapten exposure. Study summary: Upper-back patches of 0.01% DPC were read at 6 days.

The time point was: patch test 1, 2 weeks after DPC sensitization. The sample's treatment: therapeutic diphenylcyclopropenone sensitization with weekly scalp DPC. Unique molecular identifiers were attached to individual cDNA molecules within the library. TCRdb ran MiXCR on the RACE reads and lists one entry per CDR3 protein. The table lists just under 350,000 distinct CDR3 sequences, around 7% of them singletons. Germline V CDR1 and CDR2: SGHRS, YFSETQ. Trimming took 2 bases from V and 2 from J; bases not matched to a gene: 6. The CDR3 covers 15 residues. Broader study findings: Since the donors had alopecia, their immune response may not be the same as that of healthy people.

To note about this clonotype: Its specificity is not known.

The TCR sequence derives from a young woman with alopecia areata. Some clones in this sample may be carry-over from other donors' samples. The rearrangement uses TRBV5-1 and TRBJ2-5; 7 positions match TRBD1. The starting material was whole blood, obtained in connection with sensitization to the hapten diphenylcyclopropenone (DPC). The CDR3 spells CASSLDRVGQETQYF. CDR3 DNA sequence: TGCGCCAGCAGCTTAGACAGGGTCGGGCAAGAGACCCAGTACTTC. The complete variable domain, with remaining parts taken from reference TRBV5-1 and TRBJ2-5, reads KAGVTQTPRYLIKTRGQQVTLSCSPISGHRSVSWYQQTPGQGLQFLFEYFSETQRNKGNFPGRFSGRQFSNSRSEMNVSTLELGDSALYLCASSLDRVGQETQYFGPGTRLLVL.